This TCR beta chain is from a study of shared clonotypes between healthy human individuals (TCRdb year 2020). Broadly, across the study: Three men and two women, aged 18 to 49 years, made up the cohort. The study deeply sequenced blood TCR repertoires of about 5 healthy adults to estimate repertoire size and the extent of clonotype sharing between individuals. For each donor, CD4 naive and CD4 memory were each run on three plates, CD8 naive on two plates, and CD8 memory on one plate. To increase sequencing depth and limit assay-specific biases, TCR repertoire library preparation and sequencing were carried out by different laboratories using diverse techniques. Leukapheresis yielded between about 0.85 and 10 billion PBMCs per donor.

Between the V and J ends, shortened by 6 bases and 7 bases respectively, the junction contains 16 bases. From its cysteine to its phenylalanine, the CDR3 spans 15 amino acids. CDR3 DNA only is kept here, 45 bases in frame from base 1. The CDR1 and CDR2 encoded by the germline V gene are SGHTA and FQGNSA. The paper's findings and limits, for the study overall: Higher generation probabilities were observed for clonotypes shared by all four sorted-subset donors than for non-shared clonotypes. Sampling was restricted to blood, and TCR repertoires in tissue are likely to differ from TCR repertoires in blood. Naive subsets generally had larger estimated clonotype richness than memory subsets. Across a handful of donors, approximately 4.6% of naive CD4, 3% to 4% of naive CD8, about 2.3% of memory CD4, and 0.4% of memory CD8 clonotypes were shared. Rarefaction of sorted-subset datasets indicated incomplete sequencing despite the large sequencing depth. The genetic and exposure-history diversity represented was limited by the small number of donors. Pairwise subsampling led to the expectation that sequencing depth would affect the degree of clonotype sharing among donors.

The donors were healthy, HIV-negative adults with no recently reported acute infections or vaccinations. Only Caucasian adults living in Nashville, Tennessee, USA were represented among the donors. CD4+ T cells were enriched through magnetic negative selection, after which naive cells were positively selected on CD45RA and the remaining negative fraction served as the memory subset. Blood was collected by leukapheresis, and PBMCs were isolated by Ficoll-Histopaque density gradient centrifugation and then cryopreserved in liquid nitrogen vapor phase. Analytical flow cytometry was used to check the purity and quantity of each magnetically sorted T cell population. Each sorted fraction had its genomic DNA isolated and then quantified by UV absorbance on a Nanodrop 2000c. Of note for this clone: Its antigen remains undetermined. One base away there is no much larger clone; base qualities are not given.

Using the deep immunoSEQ assay, TCR CDR3 regions were amplified from genomic DNA by multiplex PCR. For each cell subset, the extracted genomic DNA was distributed evenly across all wells of several immunoSEQ 96-well plates, and each plate served as one replicate. For sorted subsets, about 200 ng genomic DNA, equal to tens of thousands of T cell genomes, was loaded into each replicate PCR. Purified libraries were measured with a Qubit 3.0 fluorometer, size-checked on a Bioanalyzer 2100, and measured again with the KAPA Library Quantification kit. A separate single-read 150-cycle Illumina NextSeq 550 flow cell was used to sequence each immunoSEQ 96-well plate. Under the source paper's analysis protocol: Because only junctional sequences without quality scores were contained in the immunoSEQ output, filtering matching that applied to full-length reads could not be performed. Sequences were annotated with PyIR, a Python wrapper for IgBLAST v1.9, using IMGT germline references to assign V/J genes and CDR3. Reads were removed for weak V/J assignments (E-value above 1e-6), missing CDR3, stop codons, out-of-frame junctions, or ambiguous translated residues. V3J clonotypes were defined as sequences sharing an identical inferred V gene, J gene, and CDR3 amino acid sequence. Percentage overlap between repertoires was computed as shared unique clonotypes divided by the size of the smaller repertoire. Richness of each repertoire was evaluated using RTK rarefaction, the Chao1 estimator, and Recon v2.1 estimates of unobserved clonotypes. Generation probabilities for all TCRbeta clonotypes obtained by the gDNA method from several donors were computed using OLGA. The source is immuneACCESS, and TCRdb retained only in-frame sequences with V and J called. Part of the clones is not carried over; for the studies checked, unresolved V genes explain less than half of this, and the remainder is unexplained. The D gene and trimming were derived from the DNA, and the V and J assignments and clone size from that table. Across this sample there are some 550,000 clones, with around 97% seen only once. The ten largest clones represent roughly 0.05% of the sample.

Material for sequencing was naive CD4+ T cells sorted from blood. This sample's cell subset or site label indicates: CD45RA+ positively selected. This TCR came from a woman under 40 in good health. Recombination linked TRBV7-2 to TRBJ1-6; TRBD1 is a weak D gene call, 5 bases matching. The sequenced DNA: TGTGCCAGCAGGCCGGGACTAAGATTAAATTCACCCCTCCACTTT. The encoded protein is CASRPGLRLNSPLHF.